The 11 T cell receptor beta chains below were found in one sample sequenced in a study of blood T cell repertoires in COVID-19. Libraries were prepared by immunoSEQ multiplex PCR; TCRdb keeps only in-frame clonotypes and omits some of them. This table holds some 42,000 clones, approximately 88% found once. The specimen sequenced was peripheral blood. The receptors here all came from a human donor in a cohort sampled during active COVID-19.

The CDR3 sequence: CASSHRQTNQPQHF. In DNA, the CDR3 is TGTGCCAGCAGTCATAGACAGACGAATCAGCCCCAGCATTTT. The chain links TRBV27 to TRBJ1-5; D possibly corresponds to TRBD1 (5 bases). Germline V gene lookup returns CDR1 MNHEY and CDR2 SMNVEV (reference sequence). V was pared by 5 bases and J by 4 bases, with 12 bases between. The CDR3 loop spans 14 amino acids.

The V call is TRBV5-6, the J call TRBJ2-7, with 7 bases that match TRBD1. Trimming removed 3 bases from V and 6 bases from J; junction bases left unmatched: 6. Germline V gene lookup returns CDR1 SGHDT and CDR2 YYEEEE. The CDR3 spans 13 residues. The CDR3 sequence is CASSSGQFPEQYF. For the CDR3, the DNA is TGTGCCAGCAGCTCGGGACAGTTCCCCGAGCAGTACTTC.

The CDR3 DNA sequence: TGCGCCAGCAGCGCCCGTGGAGCGGTGAGCTCTGGGGCCAACGTCCTGACTTTC. It specifies CASSARGAVSSGANVLTF. The V and J genes are TRBV4-3 and TRBJ2-6, with a weak D call TRBD2 (5 bases). Germline V gene lookup returns CDR1 LGHNA and CDR2 YSLEER. The CDR3 sequence is 18 residues long. Deletions cut 5 bases from V and 0 bases from J, with 17 bases between.

This chain joins TRBV15 and TRBJ2-7; 10 bases are a match to TRBD1. V lost 3 bases to trimming and J lost 5 bases; unmatched junction nucleotides: 10. This CDR3 has 16 amino acids. Germline V gives CDR1 LNHNV, CDR2 YYDKDF (reference sequence). The CDR3 DNA sequence: TGTGCCACCAGCAGGGTAACCGGGACAGGGGCGGACGAGCAGTACTTC. This sequence encodes CATSRVTGTGADEQYF.

The chain links TRBV3-1 (or the pseudogene TRBV3-2) to TRBJ2-7; TRBD2 matches at 9 bases. The ends lost 0 bases at V and 7 bases at J; junction bases unmatched: 7. Germline V gives CDR1 LGHDT, CDR2 YNNKEL (reference sequence). This CDR3 spans 15 amino acids. The chain's CDR3 is CASSQETSGLGEQYF. The DNA for the CDR3 is TGTGCCAGCAGCCAAGAAACTAGCGGGTTGGGGGAGCAGTACTTC.

The CDR3 protein is CASSSTGITEAFF. The CDR3 coding sequence is TGTGCCAGCAGTTCGACAGGGATCACTGAAGCTTTCTTT. This chain joins TRBV2 and TRBJ1-1; 7 bases match TRBD1. The length of the CDR3 is 13 residues. Germline CDR1 is SNHLY and CDR2 is FYNNEI. J was trimmed by 4 bases and V by 5 bases; bases with no gene match: 4.

The V and J genes are TRBV25-1 and TRBJ1-2; TRBD1 matches at 8 bases. The CDR3 runs to 14 residues. Germline trimming cut 3 bases from V and 8 bases from J; bases unmatched to any gene: 8. CDR1 is MGHDK, CDR2 SYGVNS, per germline. The CDR3 DNA is TGTGCCAGCAGTGACAGGGGGCTATTACGGGGCTACACCTTC. It codes for CASSDRGLLRGYTF.

The chain employs TRBV6-5 and TRBJ2-7; D may be TRBD2 (5 bases). V was trimmed by 0 bases and J by 5 bases, leaving 11 bases between them. CDR1 is MNHEY and CDR2 is SVGAGI in the germline V gene. This CDR3 contains 14 residues. For the CDR3, the DNA is TGTGCCAGCAGTTACTCTCCCTCGGGGAACGAGCAGTACTTC. It is translated as CASSYSPSGNEQYF.

This rearrangement joins TRBV7-2 to TRBJ1-2; D remains ambiguous. V was clipped by 2 bases and J by 3 bases, with 7 bases between them. Per the germline V gene, CDR1 is SGHTA and CDR2 is FQGNSA. The CDR3 extends over 13 amino acids. The CDR3 sequence: CASSLSQDYGYTF. The CDR3 DNA sequence: TGTGCCAGCAGCTTAAGCCAGGACTATGGCTACACCTTC.

Remarks on this clone: The same CDR3 also results from other DNA sequences found in this sample. The gene calls are TRBV19 and TRBJ1-2; the match to TRBD1 covers 7 bases. This CDR3 has 13 amino acids. Unmatched junction bases numbered 2, after V lost 3 bases and J lost 4 bases. Germline V CDR1 and CDR2: LNHDA, SQIVND (reference sequence). The CDR3 coding sequence is TGTGCCAGTAGTATGGGGACAGTCTATGGCTACACCTTC. This gives the protein CASSMGTVYGYTF.

The chain combines TRBV6-2 or TRBV6-3 with TRBJ2-7; a weak D match, TRBD1 (6 bases). Germline-derived CDR1 and CDR2 are MNHEY and SVGEGT. The CDR3 is 13 amino acids. Deletions cut 6 bases from V and 13 bases from J, with 22 bases between. The CDR3, as DNA: TGTGCCAGCAGCCCACCTGGACAGTCTGCTGAATACTTC. Translation gives CASSPPGQSAEYF.